This T cell receptor (beta chain) was recorded in a study of shared clonotypes between healthy human individuals (TCRdb year 2020). About the investigation overall: A couple of women and three men aged 18 to 49 years were included in the cohort. For each donor, CD4 naive and CD4 memory were each run on three plates, CD8 naive on two plates, and CD8 memory on one plate. The study deeply sequenced blood TCR repertoires of 5 or 6 healthy adults to estimate repertoire size and the extent of clonotype sharing between individuals. To increase sequencing depth and limit assay-specific biases, TCR repertoire library preparation and sequencing were carried out by different laboratories using diverse techniques. Per donor, leukapheresis produced somewhere between about 0.8 and 9 billion PBMCs. Results the study describes overall, beyond this receptor: Sharing across several donors was observed for approximately 5% of naive CD4, over 3% of naive CD8, around 2.5% of memory CD4, and roughly 0.4% of memory CD8 clonotypes. Clonotypes shared by all four sorted-subset donors showed higher generation probabilities than non-shared clonotypes. Based on pairwise subsampling, the degree of clonotype sharing among donors was expected to be affected by sequencing depth. Even with the large sequencing depth, rarefaction of the sorted-subset datasets indicated that sequencing was incomplete. Naive subsets generally had larger estimated clonotype richness than memory subsets. Sampling was limited to blood, and TCR repertoires in tissue likely differ from TCR repertoires in blood. Because the study included only a small number of donors, the genetic and exposure-history diversity represented was limited.

As encoded in the germline V gene, CDR1 is SGHDN while CDR2 is FVKESK. Trimming takes 8 bases from V and 5 bases from J, and the germline ends sit 21 bases apart. The CDR3, from cysteine to phenylalanine, totals 15 residues. The read is trimmed to its CDR3 DNA, 45 bases read in frame from base 1. For the CD8 naive samples, CD45RO-negative cells were positively selected for CCR7, yielding a CD45RA+CCR7+ population from which TemRA cells were excluded. Healthy HIV-negative adults with no recently reported acute infections or vaccinations were included as donors. All donors were Caucasian adults living in Nashville, Tennessee, USA. Blood was obtained by leukapheresis, after which PBMCs were separated by Ficoll-Histopaque density gradient centrifugation and cryopreserved in liquid nitrogen vapor phase. Purity and quantity of every magnetically sorted T cell population were checked by analytical flow cytometry. From each sorted fraction, genomic DNA was isolated and quantified by UV absorbance on a Nanodrop 2000c.

Note on this clone: Its antigen is not yet known. No much larger clonotype is one base removed from it; base qualities were not supplied.

TCR CDR3 regions were amplified from genomic DNA by multiplex PCR using the deep immunoSEQ assay. Genomic DNA extracted from each cell subset was distributed evenly over all wells of several immunoSEQ 96-well plates, and each plate served as one replicate. For sorted subsets, approximately 0.2 ug of genomic DNA, equivalent to 30,000 or so T cell genomes, went into each replicate PCR. The purified libraries were quantified using a Qubit 3.0 fluorometer, sized with a Bioanalyzer 2100, and then quantified again using the KAPA Library Quantification kit. Every immunoSEQ 96-well plate was sequenced on a dedicated single-read 150-cycle Illumina NextSeq 550 flow cell. Concerning the study's data processing: Because the immunoSEQ output included only junctional sequences and no quality scores, the filtering could not be the same as the filtering used for full-length reads. Sequences were annotated with PyIR, a Python wrapper for IgBLAST v1.9, using IMGT germline references to assign V/J genes and CDR3. Reads were removed for weak V/J assignments (E-value above 1e-6), missing CDR3, stop codons, out-of-frame junctions, or ambiguous translated residues. V3J clonotypes were defined by identical inferred V gene, J gene, and CDR3 amino acid sequence. Percentage overlap between repertoires was calculated by dividing the number of shared unique clonotypes by the size of the smaller repertoire. Repertoire richness was assessed with RTK rarefaction, the Chao1 estimator, and Recon v2.1 estimates of unobserved clonotypes. Generation probabilities for all TCRbeta clonotypes obtained by the gDNA method from a handful of donors were computed using OLGA. The source is immuneACCESS, and TCRdb retained only in-frame sequences with V and J called. Part of the clones is not carried over; for the studies checked, unresolved V genes explain less than half of this, and the remainder is unexplained. The DNA was the basis for D and trimming; V, J and clone size are from that table. A total of roughly 570,000 clones appear in this sample, roughly 98% of them only once. The ten top clones hold approximately 0.3% of the sample.

Input material: naive CD8+ T cells sorted from blood. Read against the paper, the sample's cell subset or site label means: CD45RA+CCR7+. The rearrangement combines TRBV14 with TRBJ2-5; TRBD2 might be the D gene, on 6 matching bases. This TCR was recovered from a man aged 25-40 years in good health. The bases are TGTGCCAGCCCCGCCGGCGGCGGTCGGGGGGAGACCCAGTACTTC. It encodes CASPAGGGRGETQYF.